This T cell receptor beta chain was identified during a study of T cells in Graves' hyperthyroidism and ophthalmopathy. At least ten counts were recorded for this clonotype. There were TCR beta CDR3 regions amplified from RNA transcripts. Carried out on the TCR CDR3, a first-round RT-PCR used the HTBI primer set. TCRdb re-called the multiplex PCR reads with MiXCR, one entry per CDR3 protein. This table has 550,000 to 800,000 distinct CDR3 sequences, 16% appearing once. Graves' hyperthyroidism qualified as stable when ophthalmopathy did not progress within 18 months. Uncontrolled infections, other autoimmune diseases, pregnancy or lactation led to exclusion of patients. Based on clinical symptoms, serum thyroxine and TRAb, thyroid ultrasound and orbital computed tomography, diagnoses were reached. Germline assignment: CDR1 GTSNPN and CDR2 SVGIG (reference sequence). Deletions cut 1 base from V and 6 bases from J, with 12 bases between. The CDR3 is made up of 13 amino acids.

The chain joins TRBV30 to TRBJ2-5; possible D gene TRBD2, 6 bases. The sequence derives from a man between 18 and 29 years old with Graves' hyperthyroidism. Material for sequencing was blood. CDR3 sequence reads: CAWSARGRKTQYF. In DNA, the CDR3 is TGTGCCTGGAGTGCCCGGGGGAGGAAGACCCAGTACTTC.